Described below is a single TCR beta chain sequence and its context. This CDR3 contains 15 residues. Trimming removed 4 bases from V and 0 bases from J, with 13 bases in between. CDR1 LGHDT and CDR2 YNNKEL come from the germline V gene (reference sequence). Excluded: other autoimmune disease, uncontrolled infection, pregnancy or lactation. The sample belongs to a study of Graves' ophthalmopathy and Graves' hyperthyroidism. Overall study context: Peripheral blood sampling preceded any treatment and occurred at initial diagnosis.

The authors amplified TCR beta CDR3 regions, and they did so from RNA transcripts for repertoire sequencing. Scientists carried out first-round RT-PCR using HTBI primers and then a second-round multiplex PCR. TCRdb ran MiXCR on the multiplex PCR reads and lists one entry per CDR3 protein. Among under 350,000 distinct CDR3 sequences, 15% to 20% were seen once, and the ten largest hold 9% to 15%. The TCR was taken from an adult man with Graves' ophthalmopathy. The rearrangement uses TRBV3-1 and TRBJ2-7; tentatively, D is TRBD2 (6 bases). Sample: peripheral blood. Written as DNA, the CDR3 is TGTGCCAGCAGCCGCCTAGCGCAGAGCTCCTACGAGCAGTACTTC. It is translated as CASSRLAQSSYEQYF.